Detailed here is one T cell receptor (beta chain). Its antigen is not identified. Germline V gene data show CDR1 as MGHRA and CDR2 as YSYEKL. The CDR3 is 17 amino acids. Germline trimming cut 1 base from V and 4 bases from J; bases unmatched to any gene: 8. From RNA transcripts, TCR beta CDR3 regions were amplified. A first-round RT-PCR of the TCR CDR3 used the HTBI primer set. In TCRdb, the multiplex PCR reads were re-called with MiXCR into one record per CDR3 protein. The sample carries approximately 380,000 distinct CDR3 sequences, about a fifth recorded once. The data derive from a study of T cells in Graves' hyperthyroidism and ophthalmopathy. Findings and caveats of the study: Most clonotypes expanded in the thyroid (above 0.001) were also present in blood.

The V gene is TRBV4-1, the J gene TRBJ2-1; 9 positions agree with TRBD2. This sequence originates from a young woman with Graves' hyperthyroidism. The sequenced material came from blood. The CDR3, as DNA: TGCGCCAGCAGCCAAGGGTTTGGTAGCGGGGGTTACAATGAGCAGTTCTTC. Encoded protein: CASSQGFGSGGYNEQFF.